This TCR beta chain derives from a study of metastatic and nonmetastatic thyroid tumors. Germline V lookup: CDR1 SEHNR, CDR2 FQNEAQ (reference sequence). Trimming cost V 5 bases and J 5 bases; bases outside gene matches: 3. This CDR3 is built from 14 residues. With MiXCR, TCRdb called clones anew from the PCR reads. The data show about 39,000 clones, around a fifth seen once. Many counts were recorded for this clone. There were no patients who had received any treatment before thyroid surgery. The V gene is TRBV7-9, the J gene TRBJ1-4; 9 nucleotides match TRBD1. This sequence was found in a female donor with papillary thyroid cancer or a benign thyroid nodule (not recorded which). Some clones in this sample may be carry-over from other donors' samples. The sequencing input was blood. Here the CDR3 reads CASSRDRVNEKLFF. CDR3 sequence (DNA): TGTGCCAGCAGCCGGGACAGGGTGAATGAAAAACTGTTTTTT.